The 24 T cell receptor beta chains listed next were all sequenced from one sample in a study of CD8 T cells in Susac syndrome. RNA, at roughly 0.45 to 1 ug, was reverse transcribed with random hexamers. Using its own MiXCR run on the immunoSEQ multiplex PCR reads, TCRdb lists one record per CDR3 protein. Among 170,000 or so distinct CDR3 sequences, 95% were seen once, and the ten largest hold around 0.16%. The sequencing input was CD8+ T cells from PBMCs. These receptors were obtained from a human donor with multiple sclerosis.

This chain links TRBV2 with TRBJ1-2, with a possible D match to TRBD1 (5 bases). In germline, CDR1 is SNHLY, CDR2 FYNNEI. V was cut by 6 bases and J by 3 bases, with 11 bases left in between. This CDR3 region has 13 residues. CDR3: CASRGLGDYGYTF. The CDR3 DNA reads as TGTGCCAGCAGGGGCTTAGGGGACTATGGCTACACCTTC.

The rearrangement joins TRBV7-3 to TRBJ2-3; maybe TRBD2 (5 bases). Between the trimmed V and J ends, which lost 5 bases and 6 bases, there was a span of 15 bases. The germline V gene has CDR1 SGHTA and CDR2 FQGTGA. This CDR3 has 14 residues. The CDR3 loop is CASSPGFGSDTQYF. DNA of the CDR3: TGTGCCAGCAGCCCGGGGTTTGGGTCGGATACGCAGTATTTT.

The rearrangement joins TRBV7-9 to TRBJ2-1; 11 positions agree with TRBD2. The CDR3 consists of 17 residues. Germline V lookup: CDR1 SEHNR, CDR2 FQNEAQ (reference sequence). After removal of 5 bases from V and 5 bases from J, the junction contained 11 bases not matched to a gene. The CDR3 nucleotides are TGTGCCAGCAGCCGTCTTAGCGGGAGGGCCCTCGACAATGAGCAGTTCTTC. Encoded protein: CASSRLSGRALDNEQFF.

The CDR3 sequence: CASAPSSFLTDTQYF. CDR3 DNA: TGTGCTAGTGCCCCGAGCTCGTTCCTCACAGATACGCAGTATTTT. V and J are TRBV12-5 and TRBJ2-3; D remains unclear. CDR3 length: 15 residues. Germline V gene data show CDR1 as LGHNT and CDR2 as FRNRAP. V shed 7 bases and J shed 2 bases, with 16 bases lying between them.

The chain recombines TRBV28 with TRBJ2-7; 13 bases fit TRBD2. In germline, CDR1 is MDHEN, CDR2 SYDVKM. The junction had 2 bases not matched to a gene; V was cut back by 3 bases and J by 0 bases. This CDR3 has 16 amino acids. Here the CDR3 DNA reads TGTGCCAGCAGTTTGGGACTAGCGGGACCCTCCTACGAGCAGTACTTC. Its protein product is CASSLGLAGPSYEQYF.

The chain links TRBV5-6 to TRBJ2-1; the D is unclear. Germline V CDR1 and CDR2: SGHDT, YYEEEE. Trimming pared 2 bases from V and 7 bases from J, leaving 7 bases between. This CDR3 comprises 12 residues. CDR3 sequence: CASSFGVNEQFF. The CDR3 coding sequence is TGTGCCAGCAGCTTTGGTGTGAATGAGCAGTTCTTC.

The chain joins TRBV2 to TRBJ2-7; weak D call: TRBD2 (5 bases). CDR3 length: 13 residues. V dropped 4 bases and J dropped 3 bases, with 10 bases sitting between them. Germline CDR1 and CDR2: SNHLY and FYNNEI. This CDR3 reads CASSVRGVYEQYF. CDR3 nucleotide sequence: TGTGCCAGCAGTGTACGGGGAGTCTACGAGCAGTACTTC.

The chain couples TRBV27 to TRBJ2-7, with no clear D. CDR1 MNHEY and CDR2 SMNVEV come from the germline V gene (reference sequence). Trimming shortened V by 5 bases and J by 2 bases, and 16 bases separated the two germline ends. The CDR3 has 15 amino acids. The CDR3, as DNA: TGTGCCAGCAGTCATCCCGGGCAGTCGACCTACGAGCAGTACTTC. Translation: CASSHPGQSTYEQYF.

The chain combines TRBV27 with TRBJ2-1; D unclear. The ends were cut back, 2 bases at V and 6 bases at J, with 14 bases in the middle. Germline V CDR1 and CDR2: MNHEY, SMNVEV (reference sequence). The CDR3 spans 15 residues. CDR3 DNA sequence: TGTGCCAGCAGTTTAACTTCCACACCAGGCAATGAGCAGTTCTTC. This codes for CASSLTSTPGNEQFF.

J is TRBJ1-2 and V is TRBV6-1, with TRBD1 matching over 7 bases. The CDR3 covers 15 residues. V trimming: 4 bases; J trimming: 2 bases; junction bases outside the gene matches: 7. The germline gives CDR1 MNHNS, CDR2 SASEGT. The CDR3 here is CASSVRDRSNYGYTF. As DNA, the CDR3 is TGTGCCAGCAGTGTACGGGACAGATCGAACTATGGCTACACCTTC.

The gene calls are TRBV4-1 and TRBJ1-3, with D unresolved. Germline V gene lookup returns CDR1 MGHRA and CDR2 YSYEKL. V shed 1 base and J shed 4 bases, with 11 bases lying between them. The CDR3 covers 15 residues. Here the CDR3 DNA reads TGCGCCAGCAGCCAAGGGGTCACGAGAGGAAACACCATATATTTT. Protein product: CASSQGVTRGNTIYF.

This chain's CDR3 is CSVVSEGADQPQHF. As DNA, the CDR3 is TGCAGCGTTGTTTCGGAGGGGGCGGATCAGCCCCAGCATTTT. V gene TRBV29-1 combines with J gene TRBJ1-5; TRBD1 matches at 7 bases. V lost 4 bases to trimming and J lost 5 bases; unmatched junction nucleotides: 8. Germline V gene sequence: CDR1 SQVTM, CDR2 ANQGSEA. The CDR3 spans 14 residues.

CDR3 region: CASSLGSSGVYEQYF. In DNA, the CDR3 is TGTGCCAGCAGTTTAGGGAGTAGCGGAGTCTACGAGCAGTACTTC. The genes are TRBV27 and TRBJ2-7; D perhaps matches TRBD2 (6 bases). Germline assignment: CDR1 MNHEY and CDR2 SMNVEV (reference sequence). The CDR3 runs 15 residues. V dropped 2 bases and J dropped 3 bases, with 14 bases sitting between them.

The V and J genes are TRBV20-1 and TRBJ2-7, with 9 nucleotides matching TRBD2. This CDR3 spans 13 amino acids. V was pared by 5 bases and J by 3 bases, with 5 bases of the junction left unmatched. From germline, CDR1 is DFQATT and CDR2 SNEGSKA (reference sequence). The CDR3 sequence: CSAVAGELYEQYF. The DNA of the CDR3 is TGCAGTGCTGTAGCGGGGGAACTCTACGAGCAGTACTTC.

The chain uses TRBV12-3 or TRBV12-4 and TRBJ2-5, with a tentative D call TRBD2 (5 bases). The CDR3 has 14 amino acids. V dropped 3 bases and J dropped 0 bases, with 8 bases sitting between them. CDR3 sequence (DNA): TGTGCCAGCAGTTTGCCTAGCTACCAAGAGACCCAGTACTTC. Amino acid sequence: CASSLPSYQETQYF.

This clonotype was seen only once. This sequence joins TRBV12-3 or TRBV12-4 and TRBJ2-2; D call uncertain. Deletions cut 7 bases from V and 6 bases from J, with 9 bases between. The CDR3 is made up of 12 amino acids. CDR3 residues: CASTLGSGELFF. The CDR3 nucleotides read TGTGCCAGCACCTTGGGGTCCGGGGAGCTGTTTTTT.

In its sample, this clonotype was seen once. This chain links TRBV7-3 with TRBJ2-1, with 13 bases aligning to TRBD2. The CDR3 sequence is 16 residues long. The germline CDR1 and CDR2 sequences are SGHTA and FQGTGA. Trimming at V came to 4 bases and at J to 8 bases, leaving 8 bases not matched to a gene. CDR3: CASSSRLAGGFDEQFF. DNA for the CDR3: TGTGCCAGCAGCTCACGACTAGCGGGGGGCTTCGATGAGCAGTTCTTC.

In this sample, this clonotype turned up a few times. The chain uses TRBV7-9 and TRBJ2-5; the D gene is possibly TRBD2 (5 bases). V was clipped by 4 bases and J by 3 bases, with 9 bases between them. The CDR3 totals 13 residues. Germline V CDR1 and CDR2: SEHNR, FQNEAQ (reference sequence). For the CDR3, the DNA is TGTGCCAGCAGCTCCGGACTGGAAGAGACCCAGTACTTC. It specifies CASSSGLEETQYF.

The J gene is TRBJ2-1, the V gene TRBV5-1; D perhaps matches TRBD2 (6 bases). Trimming shortened V by 4 bases and J by 10 bases, and 15 bases separated the two germline ends. The CDR3 is 13 residues long. In germline, CDR1 is SGHRS, CDR2 YFSETQ. The CDR3 DNA reads TGCGCCAGCAGCGCGAATCTAGCGTACGAGCAGTTCTTC. Amino acid sequence: CASSANLAYEQFF.

This clonotype appeared once. The J gene is TRBJ2-1, the V gene TRBV20-1, with 7 bases aligning to TRBD2. The J segment lost 1 base and the V segment lost 0 bases, leaving 6 bases of the junction unmatched. Germline CDR1 and CDR2: DFQATT and SNEGSKA (reference sequence). This CDR3 is 16 amino acids long. The CDR3, as DNA: TGCAGTGCTAGAGATCTGAGCGGGGCTTCCTACAATGAGCAGTTCTTC. It translates to CSARDLSGASYNEQFF.

The V call is TRBV27, the J call TRBJ2-3; 13 bases are a match to TRBD2. There are 15 residues in the CDR3. Germline assignment: CDR1 MNHEY and CDR2 SMNVEV (reference sequence). V lost 5 bases, J lost 5 bases, and 4 bases stayed unmatched. This CDR3 is CASSPRTSGRDTQYF. In DNA, the CDR3 is TGTGCCAGCAGTCCCAGGACTAGCGGGAGAGATACGCAGTATTTT.

The chain is built from TRBV4-1 and TRBJ1-2, with TRBD1 matching over 8 bases. The germline CDR1 and CDR2 sequences are MGHRA and YSYEKL. This CDR3 is built from 13 residues. The junction had 4 bases not matched to a gene; V was cut back by 3 bases and J by 7 bases. The CDR3 region is CASSQGQETGYTF. The DNA for the CDR3 is TGCGCCAGCAGCCAGGGACAGGAGACTGGCTACACCTTC.

This chain connects TRBV20-1 to TRBJ2-1, with D unresolved. Germline CDR1 DFQATT, CDR2 SNEGSKA (reference sequence). Deletions cut 3 bases from V and 3 bases from J, with 9 bases between. The CDR3 contains 13 residues. The CDR3 nucleotides read TGCAGTGCTAGGTCCAGTAACTACAATGAGCAGTTCTTC. Amino acids: CSARSSNYNEQFF.

V and J are TRBV10-3 and TRBJ2-5, with 7 positions matching TRBD2. Germline CDR1 ENHRY, CDR2 SYGVKD. CDR3 size: 15 residues. V dropped 5 bases and J dropped 4; count of bases not matched to a gene: 10. The CDR3, as DNA: TGTGCCATCAGTACGCCCGGGGGGAGAAGAGAGACCCAGTACTTC. The encoded protein is CAISTPGGRRETQYF.